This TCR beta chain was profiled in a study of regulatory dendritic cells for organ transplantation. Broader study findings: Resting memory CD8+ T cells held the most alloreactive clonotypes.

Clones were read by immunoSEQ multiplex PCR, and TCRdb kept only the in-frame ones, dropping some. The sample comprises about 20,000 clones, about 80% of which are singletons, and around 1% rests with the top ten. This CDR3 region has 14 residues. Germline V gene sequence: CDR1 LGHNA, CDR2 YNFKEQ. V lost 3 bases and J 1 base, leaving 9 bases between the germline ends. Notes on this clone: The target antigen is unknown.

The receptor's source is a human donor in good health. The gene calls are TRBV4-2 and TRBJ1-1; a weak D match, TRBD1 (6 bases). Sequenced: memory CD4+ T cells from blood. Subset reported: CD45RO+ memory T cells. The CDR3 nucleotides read TGTGCCAGCAGCCAGGTGGACAGGAACACTGAAGCTTTCTTT. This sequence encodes CASSQVDRNTEAFF.